One and the same sample provided the 10 T cell receptor beta chains below, sequenced in a study of T cell responses to AZD1222 COVID-19 vaccine. Here immunoSEQ multiplex PCR was the method, and the copy in TCRdb shows in-frame clones only, minus some. Here the sample spans 120,000 or so clones, roughly nine tenths being singletons. This material consisted of peripheral blood, taken on day 0 of AZD1222 vaccination. These receptors were collected from an adult in good health.

The chain joins TRBV18 to TRBJ2-3; maybe TRBD1 (6 bases). Trimming shortened V by 6 bases and J by 5 bases, and 18 bases separated the two germline ends. The germline gives CDR1 KGHSH, CDR2 LQKENI. This CDR3 comprises 15 residues. The CDR3 region has the DNA TGTGCCAGCTCCCGTTTTGCAGGGGAGAGAGATACGCAGTATTTT. Residues: CASSRFAGERDTQYF.

This chain uses TRBV11-2 with TRBJ2-1; perhaps TRBD1 as D (6 bases). From germline, CDR1 is SGHAT and CDR2 FQNNGV. The ends were cut back, 5 bases at V and 9 bases at J, with 11 bases in the middle. CDR3 length equals 12 residues. CDR3 amino acids: CASSPTGPEQFF. In nucleotides, the CDR3 is TGTGCCAGCAGCCCTACAGGGCCTGAGCAGTTCTTC. Based on the CDR3 plus reference TRBV11-2 and TRBJ2-1, the full variable domain is EAGVAQSPRYKIIEKRQSVAFWCNPISGHATLYWYQQILGQGPKLLIQFQNNGVVDDSQLPKDRFSAERLKGVDSTLKIQPAKLEDSAVYLCASSPTGPEQFFGPGTRLTVL.

CDR3 nucleotide sequence: TGTGCCACCAGCAGAGGTGGGGGTGGTTACGAGCAGTACTTC. The encoded protein is CATSRGGGGYEQYF. The rearrangement uses TRBV15 and TRBJ2-7; tentatively, D is TRBD1 or TRBD2 (5 bases each). The V gene's germline CDR1 is LNHNV and CDR2 YYDKDF (reference sequence). The CDR3 sequence is 14 residues long. Trimming stripped 1 base from V and 4 bases from J, with 11 bases between.

V is TRBV6-4 and J is TRBJ2-2; D not resolved. Germline V CDR1 and CDR2: MRHNA, SNTAGT. Trimming pared 5 bases from V and 1 base from J, leaving 8 bases between. The CDR3 spans 14 residues. The CDR3 loop reads CASSWAENTGELFF. The DNA of the CDR3 is TGTGCCAGCAGTTGGGCTGAGAACACCGGGGAGCTGTTTTTT.

The CDR3 region is CASSPPPTGLETQYF. The CDR3 DNA reads as TGTGCCAGCAGCCCCCCCCCGACAGGGTTGGAGACCCAGTACTTC. The chain is built from TRBV21-1 and TRBJ2-5; TRBD1 is the table's D call and was not checked against the DNA. TRBV21-1 is reported as a pseudogene. The length of the CDR3 is 15 residues.

The V gene is TRBV5-1, the J gene TRBJ2-4; 8 bases fit TRBD1. The J segment lost 4 bases and the V segment lost 4 bases, leaving 7 bases of the junction unmatched. Germline V CDR1 and CDR2: SGHRS, YFSETQ. The CDR3 has 15 residues. CDR3 in DNA: TGCGCCAGCAGCCCCCCCGGGACAGGAAAAAACATTCAGTACTTC. This codes for CASSPPGTGKNIQYF. Using reference TRBV5-1 and TRBJ2-4 for the parts outside the CDR3, the full variable domain is KAGVTQTPRYLIKTRGQQVTLSCSPISGHRSVSWYQQTPGQGLQFLFEYFSETQRNKGNFPGRFSGRQFSNSRSEMNVSTLELGDSALYLCASSPPGTGKNIQYFGAGTRLSVL.

The chain joins TRBV1 to TRBJ2-3; no check of the table's D call, TRBD2, against the DNA was made. TRBV1 is recorded as a pseudogene. CDR3 length equals 17 residues. CDR3 sequence reads: CTSSRLMAGGETDTQYF. The DNA for the CDR3 is TGCACCAGCAGCCGACTGATGGCGGGCGGTGAGACAGATACGCAGTATTTT.

This sequence joins TRBV2 and TRBJ2-2; perhaps TRBD2 as D (6 bases). The CDR3 covers 15 residues. Trimming removed 4 bases at V and 2 bases at J, with 11 bases between. Looked up from germline, CDR1 is SNHLY and CDR2 is FYNNEI. The chain's CDR3 is CASSVGTSNTGELFF. CDR3 sequence (DNA): TGTGCCAGCAGTGTGGGGACTTCTAACACCGGGGAGCTGTTTTTT.

The sample holds one count of this clone. This rearrangement joins TRBV5-1 to TRBJ1-5; the D gene is possibly TRBD1 (5 bases). The ends were cut back, 4 bases at V and 4 bases at J, with 12 bases in the middle. Germline lookup yields CDR1 SGHRS and CDR2 YFSETQ. The CDR3 loop spans 14 amino acids. Here the CDR3 reads CASSRDRENQPQHF. Here the CDR3 DNA reads TGCGCCAGCAGCCGGGACCGGGAGAATCAGCCCCAGCATTTT.

V is TRBV7-9 and J is TRBJ1-5, with D maybe TRBD1 (5 bases). Per the germline V gene, CDR1 is SEHNR and CDR2 is FQNEAQ (reference sequence). V was cut by 1 base and J by 1 base, with 14 bases left in between. This CDR3 is built from 17 residues. CDR3 coding DNA: TGTGCCAGCAGCTTAGACGCCGGGACCGGGAGCAATCAGCCCCAGCATTTT. Translation gives CASSLDAGTGSNQPQHF.